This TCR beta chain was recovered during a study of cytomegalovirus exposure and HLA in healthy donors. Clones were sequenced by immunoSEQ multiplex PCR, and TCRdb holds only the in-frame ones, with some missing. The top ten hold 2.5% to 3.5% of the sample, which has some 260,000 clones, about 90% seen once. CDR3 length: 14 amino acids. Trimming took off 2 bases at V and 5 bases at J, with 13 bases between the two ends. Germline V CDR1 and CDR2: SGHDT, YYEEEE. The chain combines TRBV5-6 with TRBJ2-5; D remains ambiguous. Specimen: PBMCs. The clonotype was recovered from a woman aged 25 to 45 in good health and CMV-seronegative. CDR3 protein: CASSFRYPRETQYF. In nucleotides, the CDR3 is TGTGCCAGCAGCTTCCGATATCCCAGGGAGACCCAGTACTTC.